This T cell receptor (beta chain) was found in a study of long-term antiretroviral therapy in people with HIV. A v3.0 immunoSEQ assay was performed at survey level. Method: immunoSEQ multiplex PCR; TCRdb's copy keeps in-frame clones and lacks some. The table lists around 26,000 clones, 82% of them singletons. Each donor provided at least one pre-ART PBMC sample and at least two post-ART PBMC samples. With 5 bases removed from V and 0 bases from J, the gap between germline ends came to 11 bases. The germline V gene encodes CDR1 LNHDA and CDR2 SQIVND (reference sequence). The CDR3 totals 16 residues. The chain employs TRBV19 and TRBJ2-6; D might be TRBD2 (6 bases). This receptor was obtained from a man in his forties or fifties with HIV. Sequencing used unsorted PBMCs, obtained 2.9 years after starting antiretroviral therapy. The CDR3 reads CASSSRGFSGANVLTF. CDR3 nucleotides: TGTGCCAGTAGTTCTCGGGGGTTCTCTGGGGCCAACGTCCTGACTTTC.